The 20 T cell receptor beta chains below were found in one sample sequenced in a study of monozygotic twins with inflammatory bowel disease. Following a re-call of the 5' RACE reads, TCRdb has one entry per CDR3 protein and lacks DNA. The sample data list about 160,000 distinct CDR3 sequences. Sequenced: blood. The receptors were gathered from a human donor with ulcerative colitis or Crohn's disease, or a healthy co-twin of an affected twin (not recorded which).

The chain recombines TRBV9 with TRBJ2-7; TCRdb selects TRBD2, and the lack of DNA leaves this call unchecked. The CDR3 covers 15 residues. Germline V gene lookup returns CDR1 SGDLS and CDR2 YYNGEE. The CDR3 spells CASSVGLATSYEQYF.

The J gene is TRBJ2-7, the V gene TRBV10-3; lacking DNA, the TRBD1 call made by TCRdb goes unchecked. Germline assignment: CDR1 ENHRY and CDR2 SYGVKD. This CDR3 contains 14 residues. CDR3 protein: CATHPGTGSYEQYF.

The chain employs TRBV12-3 or TRBV12-4 and TRBJ2-2; the D gene TCRdb calls, TRBD1, cannot be checked with no DNA. The CDR3 contains 15 residues. CDR3 sequence: CASSSQRGFTGELFF.

V gene TRBV15 combines with J gene TRBJ2-7; TCRdb reports TRBD1, a call that lacks DNA to check it against. The CDR3 length is 12 residues. Germline V gives CDR1 LNHNV, CDR2 YYDKDF (reference sequence). The CDR3 protein is CATSSGTGPQYF.

This rearrangement joins TRBV6-6 to TRBJ1-1; the D gene TCRdb calls, TRBD1, cannot be checked with no DNA. Germline loops: CDR1 MNHNY, CDR2 SVGAGI (reference sequence). The CDR3 loop spans 14 amino acids. The CDR3 is CASSYDRLGTEAFF.

The genes are TRBV20-1 and TRBJ2-4; as DNA is missing, the TRBD1 call by TCRdb cannot be tested. This CDR3 has 13 residues. Germline V lookup: CDR1 DFQATT, CDR2 SNEGSKA (reference sequence). CDR3 sequence reads: CSARGQGGNIQYF.

The chain links TRBV9 to TRBJ2-3. Germline V lookup: CDR1 SGDLS, CDR2 YYNGEE. The CDR3 runs to 16 residues. CDR3 loop: CASSVVDHLFTDTQYF.

Here the CDR3 reads CASSLEGYGQFF. J is TRBJ2-1 and V is TRBV5-1; there is no DNA to check the TCRdb D call of TRBD1. There are 12 residues in the CDR3. Germline V gene sequence: CDR1 SGHRS, CDR2 YFSETQ.

The V gene is TRBV19, the J gene TRBJ1-2; as DNA is missing, the TRBD1 call by TCRdb cannot be tested. Germline V lookup: CDR1 LNHDA, CDR2 SQIVND (reference sequence). This CDR3 contains 15 residues. The CDR3 sequence: CASSKGTPFLDGYTF.

The chain employs TRBV5-6 and TRBJ2-3; TCRdb gives TRBD1 as the D gene, but with no DNA this cannot be confirmed. CDR3 size: 15 residues. Germline V lookup: CDR1 SGHDT, CDR2 YYEEEE. The CDR3 reads CASSSLDRSTDTQYF.

This chain links TRBV12-3 or TRBV12-4 with TRBJ2-5; the TCRdb call, TRBD1, lacks DNA for checking. The CDR3 is made up of 15 amino acids. The CDR3 here is CASSFSAGLRETQYF.

V and J are TRBV12-3 or TRBV12-4 and TRBJ1-1; the TRBD1 assignment by TCRdb is unverifiable without DNA. The CDR3 sequence is 15 residues long. This chain's CDR3 is CASSFYPRGGTEAFF.

The chain has TRBV10-2 and TRBJ1-1. This CDR3 spans 14 amino acids. CDR1 is WSHSY, CDR2 SAAADI, per germline. CDR3 sequence reads: CASRALQMNTEAFF.

The chain carries TRBV20-1 and TRBJ1-2. This CDR3 has 11 amino acids. CDR1 is DFQATT, CDR2 SNEGSKA, per germline (reference sequence). This chain's CDR3 is CSAIAHPGYTF.

The chain recombines TRBV24-1 with TRBJ2-3; as DNA is missing, the TRBD2 call by TCRdb cannot be tested. Germline V gene lookup returns CDR1 KGHDR and CDR2 SFDVKD. This CDR3 contains 15 residues. CDR3 sequence: CATSDRYTVTDTQYF.

The V and J genes are TRBV20-1 and TRBJ2-5; TCRdb designates TRBD1, a call that cannot be tested without DNA. The CDR3 is made up of 12 amino acids. Germline loops: CDR1 DFQATT, CDR2 SNEGSKA (reference sequence). The CDR3 protein is CSASRRQGPQYF.

The CDR3 spells CSVAKDRESPLHF. This sequence joins TRBV29-1 and TRBJ1-6; TCRdb proposes TRBD1, but this gene call is untestable without DNA. CDR3 length: 13 residues. CDR1 and CDR2 (germline): SQVTM, ANQGSEA.

The chain carries TRBV20-1 and TRBJ1-1; checking the TCRdb D call of TRBD1 is not possible without DNA. Germline CDR1 reads DFQATT; CDR2 reads SNEGSKA (reference sequence). CDR3 length: 15 residues. The CDR3 loop reads CSAPGTGRMGTEAFF.

The chain has TRBV6-2 or TRBV6-3 and TRBJ2-5; TCRdb picks TRBD2, but there is no DNA to check that call. There are 15 residues in the CDR3. The germline V gene encodes CDR1 MNHEY and CDR2 SVGEGT. The chain's CDR3 is CASRTSGGAQKTQYF.

The chain recombines TRBV6-5 with TRBJ1-2; absent DNA, TCRdb's TRBD1 call cannot be checked. Germline loops: CDR1 MNHEY, CDR2 SVGAGI. The CDR3 contains 13 residues. The CDR3 region is CASTSLHRDGYTF.